This TCR beta chain was retrieved from a study of blood T cell repertoires in COVID-19. Per the study methods: By means of reference gene primer amplification, nucleated cell counts were estimated. Profiled with immunoSEQ multiplex PCR; TCRdb holds only in-frame clones, not every one. Clonal size and the V and J genes are those of that table, whereas D and trimming came from the DNA. The table shows about 200,000 clones, with around four fifths occurring only once. The origin of this receptor is a man aged 35 to 55 with acute or convalescent COVID-19. Specimen: peripheral blood.

DNA for the CDR3: TGTGCCATCAGTGAGTCGGACAGTAACGCAGATACGCAGTATTTT. It codes for CAISESDSNADTQYF. V usage is TRBV10-3 and J usage is TRBJ2-3; perhaps TRBD1 as D (6 bases). V lost 0 bases to trimming and J lost 4 bases, with 11 bases between them. The germline gives CDR1 ENHRY, CDR2 SYGVKD. The CDR3 totals 15 residues.